The 19 T cell receptor beta chains listed next were all sequenced from one sample in a study of PD-1 blockade in classical Hodgkin lymphoma. Some clones are missing from TCRdb's copy, which holds only in-frame ones; the method was immunoSEQ multiplex PCR. Counted here are under 3,000 clones, just over 70% occurring once; the ten biggest clones make up approximately 10%. With no exception, relapse followed autologous stem cell transplantation in all patients, and brentuximab vedotin exposure varied. From thawed PBMCs, magnetic negative selection was used to isolate the CD8+ T cells. This material consisted of CD8+ T cells from blood, taken at baseline. Every receptor here comes from a human donor with classical Hodgkin lymphoma.

The chain combines TRBV7-2 with TRBJ2-1, with 9 bases that match TRBD1. Per the germline V gene, CDR1 is SGHTA and CDR2 is FQGNSA. The J segment lost 5 bases and the V segment lost 2 bases, leaving 13 bases of the junction unmatched. CDR3 length: 18 residues. CDR3 DNA: TGTGCCAGCAGCTTAATTGGGGACAGGGAAGGGAGACACAATGAGCAGTTCTTC. It specifies CASSLIGDREGRHNEQFF.

This clone was seen just once. CDR3 residues: CASSYTGQDYEQYF. The DNA for the CDR3 is TGTGCCAGCAGCTATACGGGACAGGACTACGAGCAGTACTTC. The chain combines TRBV27 with TRBJ2-7; TRBD1 aligns across 8 bases. CDR1 and CDR2 from the germline V gene are MNHEY and SMNVEV (reference sequence). The V segment lost 6 bases and the J segment 3 bases; nucleotides outside the gene matches: 7. The CDR3 length is 14 residues.

The chain joins TRBV27 to TRBJ2-3; D not resolved. V lost 2 bases and J 1 base, leaving 10 bases between the germline ends. This CDR3 region has 15 residues. The germline CDR1 and CDR2 sequences are MNHEY and SMNVEV (reference sequence). CDR3 region: CASSLRPGRTDTQYF. CDR3 coding DNA: TGTGCCAGCAGTTTACGGCCGGGTCGCACAGATACGCAGTATTTT.

The chain employs TRBV27 and TRBJ1-1, with 8 bases matching TRBD1. Germline-derived CDR1 and CDR2 are MNHEY and SMNVEV (reference sequence). This CDR3 is built from 15 residues. Germline trimming cut 3 bases from V and 0 bases from J; bases unmatched to any gene: 3. DNA of the CDR3: TGTGCCAGCAGTTTTCGGACAGGGATGAACACTGAAGCTTTCTTT. This sequence encodes CASSFRTGMNTEAFF.

The rearrangement uses TRBV27 and TRBJ2-1; D remains unclear. Trimming left V 1 base short and J 5 bases short, with 9 bases between. This CDR3 is built from 14 residues. Germline V gene data show CDR1 as MNHEY and CDR2 as SMNVEV (reference sequence). In DNA form, the CDR3 reads TGTGCCAGCAGTTTATTGCGGCCAAACAATGAGCAGTTCTTC. It translates to CASSLLRPNNEQFF.

This clone showed up just once. V is TRBV11-2 and J is TRBJ2-1, with TRBD1 as a possible D gene (6 bases). Trimming pared 3 bases from V and 2 bases from J, leaving 14 bases between. Germline loops: CDR1 SGHAT, CDR2 FQNNGV. The CDR3 covers 16 residues. For the CDR3, the DNA is TGTGCCAGCAGCTTGAGGGGGATGAACGCCTACAATGAGCAGTTCTTC. As protein: CASSLRGMNAYNEQFF.

In its sample, this clone was seen once. The chain couples TRBV4-1 to TRBJ2-5; D is possibly TRBD1 or TRBD2 (6 bases each). Trimming cost V 0 bases and J 2 bases, with 16 bases left between them. In germline, CDR1 is MGHRA, CDR2 YSYEKL. The CDR3 runs 17 residues. The CDR3 DNA is TGCGCCAGCAGCCAAGAGCCTAGAGGGGGGAATCAAGAGACCCAGTACTTC. This gives the protein CASSQEPRGGNQETQYF.

The chain uses TRBV27 and TRBJ2-7, with D perhaps TRBD1 or TRBD2 (5 bases each). This CDR3 region has 13 residues. V lost 5 bases, J lost 3 bases, and 11 bases lay in between. The germline gives CDR1 MNHEY, CDR2 SMNVEV (reference sequence). CDR3 amino acids: CASSLARGYEQYF. CDR3 nucleotide sequence: TGTGCCAGCAGTCTGGCGAGGGGCTACGAGCAGTACTTC.

This chain uses TRBV27 with TRBJ2-7, with D hard to call. The CDR3 length is 14 residues. Trimming left V 6 bases short and J 3 bases short, with 15 bases between. Germline V gives CDR1 MNHEY, CDR2 SMNVEV (reference sequence). The CDR3 sequence is CASSHSTPIYEQYF. DNA of the CDR3: TGTGCCAGCAGCCACTCCACACCTATCTACGAGCAGTACTTC.

The V gene is TRBV16, the J gene TRBJ2-5; D could derive from TRBD1 or TRBD2 (5 bases each). This CDR3 has 15 residues. Trimming removed 0 bases at V and 2 bases at J, with 10 bases between. Germline-derived CDR1 and CDR2 are KGHSY and FQNENV. CDR3 region: CASSQSRGAQETQYF. As DNA, the CDR3 is TGTGCCAGCAGCCAATCGAGAGGGGCACAAGAGACCCAGTACTTC.

The chain is built from TRBV27 and TRBJ1-1, with D maybe TRBD1 (5 bases). The CDR3 runs 12 residues. The germline CDR1 and CDR2 sequences are MNHEY and SMNVEV (reference sequence). Trimming left V 8 bases short and J 13 bases short, with 20 bases between. The CDR3 is CASRNELLRDFF. The CDR3 DNA reads TGTGCCAGCCGGAACGAGTTGCTCAGGGATTTCTTT.

The rearrangement links TRBV7-6 to TRBJ1-6, with 7 bases fitting TRBD1. This CDR3 contains 12 residues. After removal of 5 bases from V and 10 bases from J, the junction contained 2 bases not matched to a gene. Germline CDR1 reads SGHVS; CDR2 reads FNYEAQ. The DNA of the CDR3 is TGTGCCAGCAGCATACAGGGGTCACCCCTCCACTTT. Amino acids: CASSIQGSPLHF.

V and J are TRBV6-5 and TRBJ2-1; D is unresolved. The CDR3 totals 14 residues. The ends were cut back, 7 bases at V and 8 bases at J, with 18 bases in the middle. Germline lookup yields CDR1 MNHEY and CDR2 SVGAGI. The CDR3 is CASTATPILDEQFF. CDR3 nucleotides: TGTGCCAGCACCGCCACCCCGATATTAGATGAGCAGTTCTTC.

V is TRBV5-4 and J is TRBJ2-5, with D uncertain. V was cut by 10 bases and J by 5 bases, with 15 bases left in between. Germline lookup yields CDR1 SGHNT and CDR2 YYREEE (reference sequence). This CDR3 region has 12 residues. The CDR3 sequence is CAFKPEGETQYF. The CDR3 DNA reads TGTGCCTTTAAGCCCGAAGGGGAGACCCAGTACTTC.

This chain joins TRBV5-5 and TRBJ2-3; a weak D match, TRBD2 (5 bases). V was clipped by 0 bases and J by 1 base, with 9 bases between them. Per germline, CDR1 SGHKS and CDR2 YYEKEE (reference sequence). The CDR3 contains 15 residues. Here the CDR3 DNA reads TGTGCCAGCAGCTTGGCGGGGTTGGGCACAGATACGCAGTATTTT. Translation: CASSLAGLGTDTQYF.

V and J are TRBV6-1 and TRBJ2-7; possibly TRBD2 for D (6 bases). V lost 7 bases and J 2 bases, leaving 15 bases between the germline ends. The CDR3 contains 14 residues. The germline gives CDR1 MNHNS, CDR2 SASEGT. CDR3 bases: TGTGCCAGCACCGCGGAGGGAGGACCCTACGAGCAGTACTTC. Translating it yields CASTAEGGPYEQYF.

The chain couples TRBV7-3 to TRBJ2-3, with 7 bases fitting TRBD1. This CDR3 region has 15 residues. The V segment lost 6 bases and the J segment 0 bases; nucleotides outside the gene matches: 6. Germline loops: CDR1 SGHTA, CDR2 FQGTGA. The CDR3 loop reads CASRDGTVSTDTQYF. The DNA for the CDR3 is TGTGCCAGCAGAGACGGGACAGTCAGCACAGATACGCAGTATTTT.

V gene TRBV27 combines with J gene TRBJ1-1; D unclear. Trimming cost V 3 bases and J 4 bases, with 3 bases left between them. Germline values: CDR1 MNHEY, CDR2 SMNVEV (reference sequence). The CDR3 has 11 residues. The CDR3 sequence: CASSLGTEAFF. The CDR3 coding sequence is TGTGCCAGCAGTTTGGGCACTGAAGCTTTCTTT.

V usage is TRBV4-1 and J usage is TRBJ2-7; the match to TRBD1 covers 10 bases. The CDR3 totals 15 residues. Germline CDR1 is MGHRA and CDR2 is YSYEKL. V was pared by 4 bases and J by 3 bases, with 6 bases of the junction left unmatched. CDR3 DNA: TGCGCCAGCAGCCTTTCCGGGACAGGGGTCTACGAGCAGTACTTC. Its translation: CASSLSGTGVYEQYF.